This record looks at one TCR beta chain sequence and its context. Its antigen remains unknown. TCRdb independently ran MiXCR on the 5' RACE reads; one entry per CDR3 protein. The sample lists a few hundred thousand distinct CDR3 sequences, over 8.5% occurring once. CDR1 and CDR2 from the germline V gene are SQVTM and ANQGSEA. This CDR3 spans 15 amino acids. The data were obtained in a study of identical twins. General study points: Zero-insertion analyses might be partly confounded by invariant T cells like MAIT and iNKT. Models predicted too little out-of-frame TCR alpha sharing in monozygotic twins.

The same sample was also studied in work on yellow fever vaccine responses in identical twins. As that study records: Reportedly, twins' vaccine T cell responses looked partly convergent and partly personalized.

The clonotype comes from a woman aged 18-29 years in good health. The V gene is TRBV29-1, the J gene TRBJ2-5; D is unclear. Sequences were obtained from PBMCs. Here the CDR3 reads CTPDMWRPIPETQYF. In DNA form, the CDR3 reads TGCACCCCCGACATGTGGCGTCCAATCCCAGAGACCCAGTACTTC.